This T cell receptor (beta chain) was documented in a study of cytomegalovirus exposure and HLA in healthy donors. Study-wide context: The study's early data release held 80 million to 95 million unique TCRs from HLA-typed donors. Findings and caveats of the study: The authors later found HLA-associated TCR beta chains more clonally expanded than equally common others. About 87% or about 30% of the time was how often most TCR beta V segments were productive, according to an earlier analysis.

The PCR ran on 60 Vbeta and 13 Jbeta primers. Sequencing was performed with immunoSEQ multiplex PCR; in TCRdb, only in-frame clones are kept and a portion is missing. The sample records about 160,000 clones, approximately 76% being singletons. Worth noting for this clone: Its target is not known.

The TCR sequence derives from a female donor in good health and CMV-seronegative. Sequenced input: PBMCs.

The CDR3 loop is CASSARQYSDTQYF. The DNA of the CDR3 is TGTGCCAGCAGTGCCAGACAGTATTCGGATACGCAGTATTTT. The chain recombines TRBV25-1 with TRBJ2-3, with D tentatively TRBD1 (5 bases). Per germline, CDR1 MGHDK and CDR2 SYGVNS. Deletions cut 4 bases from V and 6 bases from J, with 14 bases between. The CDR3 loop spans 14 amino acids.